A selection of T cell receptor beta chains follows, all from one sample in a study of T cell repertoires in cytomegalovirus infection. These TCRs are of unknown antigen specificity. From the reads, TCRdb called clonotypes with MiXCR, one entry per CDR3 protein. The repertoire consists of 75,000 to 100,000 distinct CDR3 sequences, with 45% to 55% occurring once and the leading ten covering about 92%. Material: CD8+ T cells from cultured PBMCs, obtained from culture after CMV antigen stimulation. These receptors all come from a human donor in good health (CMV status not recorded). Some clones in this sample may be carry-over from other donors' samples. The CDR3 runs from the conserved cysteine through the conserved F or W. The D gene is left open where the match is weak.

V: TRBV28
D: NA
J: TRBJ2-7
CDR3: CASSSPMREQYF

V: TRBV18
D: NA
J: TRBJ2-1
CDR3: CASSPDRDEQFF

V: TRBV10-3
D: TRBD2
J: TRBJ2-1
CDR3: CAISESLTSGGAGPNNEQFF

V: TRBV7-9
D: NA
J: TRBJ1-6
CDR3: CASSPPGGVITLHF

V: TRBV5-1
D: NA
J: TRBJ1-1
CDR3: CASSLVESEAFF

V: TRBV2
D: NA
J: TRBJ2-7
CDR3: CASSRDPGSYEQYF

V: TRBV6-6
D: NA
J: TRBJ1-5
CDR3: CASSYSLKYSNQPQHF

V: TRBV6-5
D: TRBD1
J: TRBJ1-2
CDR3: CASSYSGQYSYGYTF

V: TRBV6-1
D: NA
J: TRBJ2-1
CDR3: CASSELGGSYNEQFF

V: TRBV7-2
D: TRBD2
J: TRBJ2-3
CDR3: CASSLEISGSVADAQYF

V: TRBV6-1
D: TRBD2
J: TRBJ2-7
CDR3: CASRLGLAGIYEQYF

V: TRBV27
D: NA
J: TRBJ1-2
CDR3: CASSFGQNSGYTF

V: TRBV19
D: NA
J: TRBJ1-1
CDR3: CASSHGNTEAFF

V: TRBV6-1
D: NA
J: TRBJ2-7
CDR3: CANSVQGYEQYF

V: TRBV2
D: TRBD1
J: TRBJ1-4
CDR3: CASSHRQGINEKLFF

V: TRBV7-6
D: NA
J: TRBJ2-6
CDR3: CASSFGRPGANVLTF

V: TRBV11-1
D: NA
J: TRBJ1-2
CDR3: CASSLVGPDRVYGYTF

V: TRBV7-6
D: TRBD2
J: TRBJ2-1
CDR3: CASSWTSGRGYNEQFF

V: TRBV5-6
D: NA
J: TRBJ2-1
CDR3: CASSLGLSSYNEQFF

V: TRBV4-1
D: TRBD1
J: TRBJ2-1
CDR3: CASSQVRAGTGSFF

V: TRBV11-2
D: NA
J: TRBJ2-3
CDR3: CASSQPQRVVWATQYF

V: TRBV7-2
D: NA
J: TRBJ2-3
CDR3: CASSLGGRSRDTQYF

V: TRBV12-3/TRBV12-4
D: NA
J: TRBJ1-5
CDR3: CASSFIGGNQPQHF

V: TRBV12-5
D: NA
J: TRBJ2-1
CDR3: CASGLVTSRDSYNEQFF

V: TRBV7-9
D: NA
J: TRBJ1-1
CDR3: CASSLVRTRTEAFF

V: TRBV7-9
D: NA
J: TRBJ2-5
CDR3: CASRVLELWETQYF

V: TRBV27
D: NA
J: TRBJ1-2
CDR3: CASSFEGSDGYTF

V: TRBV7-8
D: TRBD2
J: TRBJ2-7
CDR3: CASRKLAGVTYEQYF

V: TRBV6-8
D: TRBD1
J: TRBJ1-2
CDR3: CASSDRSPSNYGYTF

V: TRBV12-3/TRBV12-4
D: TRBD2
J: TRBJ2-1
CDR3: CASTAGGQNNEQFF

V: TRBV27
D: TRBD1
J: TRBJ1-1
CDR3: CASSMTGREAFF

V: TRBV5-4
D: NA
J: TRBJ2-7
CDR3: CASSLRGRDEQYF

V: TRBV5-6
D: NA
J: TRBJ2-5
CDR3: CASSFSGRRYQETQYF

V: TRBV7-3
D: NA
J: TRBJ1-1
CDR3: CASSRLGSTEAFF

V: TRBV7-3
D: NA
J: TRBJ1-1
CDR3: CASSSTGMNTEAFF

V: TRBV3-1
D: NA
J: TRBJ2-2
CDR3: CASSQARSMNTGELFF

V: TRBV6-5
D: NA
J: TRBJ2-6
CDR3: CASSYSVGALSGANVLTF

V: TRBV12-3/TRBV12-4
D: NA
J: TRBJ2-3
CDR3: CASSLRGFLADTQYF

V: TRBV7-3
D: NA
J: TRBJ2-3
CDR3: CASSLKASDTQYF

V: TRBV4-1
D: NA
J: TRBJ2-7
CDR3: CASSQGYGQAYEQYF

V: TRBV2
D: TRBD1
J: TRBJ2-3
CDR3: CASSEYRGPDTQYF

V: TRBV5-1
D: TRBD2
J: TRBJ2-1
CDR3: CASSLGGGLYNEQFF

V: TRBV5-1
D: NA
J: TRBJ2-2
CDR3: CASTRGVYTGELFF

V: TRBV7-8
D: TRBD2
J: TRBJ2-1
CDR3: CASSLVLAGGHEQFF

V: TRBV7-6
D: NA
J: TRBJ2-3
CDR3: CASSQSSTGSTDTQYF

V: TRBV25-1
D: NA
J: TRBJ2-7
CDR3: CASSDPAYEQYF

V: TRBV12-3/TRBV12-4
D: NA
J: TRBJ2-5
CDR3: CASSGRHQETQYF

V: TRBV28
D: NA
J: TRBJ1-5
CDR3: CASSLRGQSNQPQHF

V: TRBV2
D: NA
J: TRBJ2-5
CDR3: CASSGEDRQETQYF